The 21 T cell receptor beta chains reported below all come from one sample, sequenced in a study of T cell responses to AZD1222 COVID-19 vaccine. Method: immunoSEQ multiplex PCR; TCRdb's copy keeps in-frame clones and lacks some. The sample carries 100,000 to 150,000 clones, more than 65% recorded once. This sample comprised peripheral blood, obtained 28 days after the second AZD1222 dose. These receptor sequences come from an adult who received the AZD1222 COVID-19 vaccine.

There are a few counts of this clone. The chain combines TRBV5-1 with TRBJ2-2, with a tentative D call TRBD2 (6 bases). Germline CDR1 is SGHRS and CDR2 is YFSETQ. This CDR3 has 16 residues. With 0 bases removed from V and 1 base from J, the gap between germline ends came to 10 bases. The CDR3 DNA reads TGCGCCAGCAGCTTGGGTCAGGGACTGAACACCGGGGAGCTGTTTTTT. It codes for CASSLGQGLNTGELFF.

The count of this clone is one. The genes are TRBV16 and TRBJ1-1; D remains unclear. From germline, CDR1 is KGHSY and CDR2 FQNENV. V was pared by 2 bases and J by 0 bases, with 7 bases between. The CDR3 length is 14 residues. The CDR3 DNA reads TGTGCCAGCAGCCAAAAATACTTGAACACTGAAGCTTTCTTT. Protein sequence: CASSQKYLNTEAFF.

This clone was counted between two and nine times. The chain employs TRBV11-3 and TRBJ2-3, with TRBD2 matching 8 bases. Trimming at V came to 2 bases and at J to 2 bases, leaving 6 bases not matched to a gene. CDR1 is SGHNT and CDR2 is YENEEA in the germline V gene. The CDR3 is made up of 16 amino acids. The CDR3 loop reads CASSLRAGVLTDTQYF. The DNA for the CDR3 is TGTGCCAGCAGCTTAAGAGCGGGGGTACTCACAGATACGCAGTATTTT.

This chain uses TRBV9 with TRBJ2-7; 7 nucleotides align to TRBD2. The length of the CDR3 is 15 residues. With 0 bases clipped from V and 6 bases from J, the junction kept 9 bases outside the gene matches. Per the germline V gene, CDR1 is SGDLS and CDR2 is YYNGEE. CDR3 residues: CASSVAGLVPSEQYF. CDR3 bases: TGTGCCAGCAGCGTAGCCGGACTAGTCCCAAGCGAGCAGTACTTC.

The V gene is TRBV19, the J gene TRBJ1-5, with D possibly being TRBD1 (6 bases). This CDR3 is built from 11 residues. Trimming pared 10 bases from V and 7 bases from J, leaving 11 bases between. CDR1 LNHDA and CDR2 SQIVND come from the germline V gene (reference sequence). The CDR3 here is CAIGGRQPQHF. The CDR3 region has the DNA TGTGCCATAGGGGGGCGACAGCCCCAGCATTTT.

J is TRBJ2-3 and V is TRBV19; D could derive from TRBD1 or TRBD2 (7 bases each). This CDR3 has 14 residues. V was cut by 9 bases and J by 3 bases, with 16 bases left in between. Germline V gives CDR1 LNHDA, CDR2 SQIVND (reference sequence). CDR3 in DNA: TGTGCCAGCCAGGGGGGGATCAGGACAGATACGCAGTATTTT. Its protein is CASQGGIRTDTQYF.

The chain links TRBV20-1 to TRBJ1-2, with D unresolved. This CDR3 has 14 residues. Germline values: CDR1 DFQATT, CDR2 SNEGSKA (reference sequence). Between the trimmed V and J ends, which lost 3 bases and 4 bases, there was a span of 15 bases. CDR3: CSASGRTESYGYTF. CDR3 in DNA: TGCAGTGCTAGTGGCCGGACCGAGAGCTATGGCTACACCTTC.

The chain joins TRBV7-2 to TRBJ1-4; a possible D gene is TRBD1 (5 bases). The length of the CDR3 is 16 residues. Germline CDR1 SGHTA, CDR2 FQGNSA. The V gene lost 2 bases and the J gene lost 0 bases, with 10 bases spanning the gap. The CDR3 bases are TGTGCCAGCAGCTTATTCGGGGGGACAACTAATGAAAAACTGTTTTTT. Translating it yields CASSLFGGTTNEKLFF.

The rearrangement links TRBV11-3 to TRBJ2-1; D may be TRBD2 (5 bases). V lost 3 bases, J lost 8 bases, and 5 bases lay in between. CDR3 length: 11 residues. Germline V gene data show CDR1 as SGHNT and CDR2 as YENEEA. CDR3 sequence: CASSLRDEQFF. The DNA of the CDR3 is TGTGCCAGCAGCTTGAGGGATGAGCAGTTCTTC.

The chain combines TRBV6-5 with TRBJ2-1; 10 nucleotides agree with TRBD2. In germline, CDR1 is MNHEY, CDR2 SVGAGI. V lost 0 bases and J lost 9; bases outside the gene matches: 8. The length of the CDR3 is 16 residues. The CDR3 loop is CASSYSTSGGAGEQFF. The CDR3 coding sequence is TGTGCCAGCAGTTACTCGACGAGCGGGGGGGCCGGTGAGCAGTTCTTC.

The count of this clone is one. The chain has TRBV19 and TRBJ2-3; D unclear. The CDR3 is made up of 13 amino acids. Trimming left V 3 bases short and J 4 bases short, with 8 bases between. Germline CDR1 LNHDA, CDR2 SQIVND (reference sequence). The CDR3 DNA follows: TGTGCCAGTAGTATTGGTTACCCAGATACGCAGTATTTT. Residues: CASSIGYPDTQYF.

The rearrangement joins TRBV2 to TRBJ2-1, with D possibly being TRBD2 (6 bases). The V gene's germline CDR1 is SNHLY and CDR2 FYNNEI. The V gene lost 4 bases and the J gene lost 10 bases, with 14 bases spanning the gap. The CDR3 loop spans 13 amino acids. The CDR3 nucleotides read TGTGCCAGCAGTGTCTCTCTGGGGAGGGAGCAGTTCTTC. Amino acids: CASSVSLGREQFF.

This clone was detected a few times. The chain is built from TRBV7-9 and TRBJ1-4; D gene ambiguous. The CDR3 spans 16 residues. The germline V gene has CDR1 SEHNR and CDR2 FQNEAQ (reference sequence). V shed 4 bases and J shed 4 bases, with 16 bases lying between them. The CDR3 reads CASSSRWGVSNEKLFF. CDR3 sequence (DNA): TGTGCCAGCAGCTCCAGGTGGGGAGTAAGTAATGAAAAACTGTTTTTT. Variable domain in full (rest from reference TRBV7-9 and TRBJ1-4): DTGVSQNPRHKITKRGQNVTFRCDPISEHNRLYWYRQTLGQGPEFLTYFQNEAQLEKSRLLSDRFSAERPKGSFSTLEIQRTEQGDSAMYLCASSSRWGVSNEKLFFGSGTQLSVL.

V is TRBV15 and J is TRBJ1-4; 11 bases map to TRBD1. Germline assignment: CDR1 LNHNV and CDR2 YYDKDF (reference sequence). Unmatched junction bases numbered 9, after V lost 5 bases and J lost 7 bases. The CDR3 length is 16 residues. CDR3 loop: CATSESGTGGSEKLFF. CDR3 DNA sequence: TGTGCCACCAGCGAGTCCGGGACAGGGGGTAGTGAAAAACTGTTTTTT.

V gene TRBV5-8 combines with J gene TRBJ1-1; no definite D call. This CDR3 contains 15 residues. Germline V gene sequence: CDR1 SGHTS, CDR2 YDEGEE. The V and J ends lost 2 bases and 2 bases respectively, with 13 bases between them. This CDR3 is CASSLRRVQNTEAFF. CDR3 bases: TGTGCCAGCAGCTTAAGGAGAGTCCAAAACACTGAAGCTTTCTTT.

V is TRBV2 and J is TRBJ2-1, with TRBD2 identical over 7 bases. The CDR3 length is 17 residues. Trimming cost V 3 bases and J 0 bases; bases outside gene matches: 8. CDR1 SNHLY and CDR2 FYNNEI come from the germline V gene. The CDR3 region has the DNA TGTGCCAGCAGTGATGTGGGGGGGTCGGTCTCCTACAATGAGCAGTTCTTC. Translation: CASSDVGGSVSYNEQFF.

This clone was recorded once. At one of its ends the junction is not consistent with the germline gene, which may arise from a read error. CDR3 bases: TGTGCCACCAGTTCCGGGGAGCTGTTTTTT. It is translated as CATSSGELFF. The chain joins TRBV28 to TRBJ2-2; no definite D call. Germline lookup yields CDR1 MDHEN and CDR2 SYDVKM. The CDR3 runs to 10 residues.

CDR3 nucleotides: TGTGCCAGTACCGGCTTCTATAATTCACCCCTCCACTTT. It translates to CASTGFYNSPLHF. This chain uses TRBV19 with TRBJ1-6; no clear D. Between the trimmed V and J ends, which lost 7 bases and 3 bases, there was a span of 7 bases. This CDR3 spans 13 amino acids. CDR1 and CDR2 from the germline V gene are LNHDA and SQIVND (reference sequence).

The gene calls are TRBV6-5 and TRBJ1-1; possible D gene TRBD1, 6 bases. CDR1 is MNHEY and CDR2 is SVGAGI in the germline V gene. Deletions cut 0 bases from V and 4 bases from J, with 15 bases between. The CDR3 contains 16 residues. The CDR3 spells CASSYSRGGEGTEAFF. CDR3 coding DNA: TGTGCCAGCAGTTACTCGAGAGGGGGGGAGGGCACTGAAGCTTTCTTT.

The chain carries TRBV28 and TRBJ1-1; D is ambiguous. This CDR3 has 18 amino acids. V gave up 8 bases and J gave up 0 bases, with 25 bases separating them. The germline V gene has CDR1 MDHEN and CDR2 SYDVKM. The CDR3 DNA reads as TGTGCCAGCCCCCCCTCGTCACTGAGACGAAAGATGAACACTGAAGCTTTCTTT. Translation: CASPPSSLRRKMNTEAFF.

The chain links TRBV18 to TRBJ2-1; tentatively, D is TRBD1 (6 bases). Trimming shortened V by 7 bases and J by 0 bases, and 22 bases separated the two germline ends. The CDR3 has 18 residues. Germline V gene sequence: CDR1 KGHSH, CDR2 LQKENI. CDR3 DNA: TGTGCCAGCTTCTCTCTGGACAGCTCCGACAGCTCCTACAATGAGCAGTTCTTC. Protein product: CASFSLDSSDSSYNEQFF. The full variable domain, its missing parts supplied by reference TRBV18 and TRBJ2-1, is NAGVMQNPRHLVRRRGQEARLRCSPMKGHSHVYWYRQLPEEGLKFMVYLQKENIIDESGMPKERFSAEFPKEGPSILRIQQVVRGDSAAYFCASFSLDSSDSSYNEQFFGPGTRLTVL.